The rows below give T cell receptor beta chains drawn from one sample of a study of T cell changes during pregnancy in multiple sclerosis. Only in-frame clones appear in the TCRdb table, and some are missing; sequencing was by immunoSEQ multiplex PCR. Here the sample spans tens of thousands of clones, 85% to 95% being singletons. Sequenced material: CD4+ T cells from peripheral blood mononuclear cells, taken before pregnancy. Receptors originate from a female donor with multiple sclerosis, enrolled in a pregnancy study. Both conserved end residues are part of each CDR3. Each record gives: clone size, J gene, D gene, V gene, CDR3 DNA, CDR3 protein. A D gene is named only where the DNA matches it firmly. Clone size is not always given. Where it is, it says once, few, many or a class for expanded clones.

size: NA; J: TRBJ1-4; D: NA; V: TRBV7-9; DNA: TGTGCCAGCAGCGGAGGGTCGACGGGCCGTACTAATGAAAAACTGTTTTTT; CDR3: CASSGGSTGRTNEKLFF
size: NA; J: TRBJ2-7; D: NA; V: TRBV30; DNA: TGTGCCAGTAGGAGTGAATACGAGCAGTACTTC; CDR3: CASRSEYEQYF
size: NA; J: TRBJ1-2; D: NA; V: TRBV2; DNA: TGTGCCAGCAGTGTACAGGGTGGAAACTATGGCTACACCTTC; CDR3: CASSVQGGNYGYTF
size: NA; J: TRBJ2-5; D: TRBD1; V: TRBV19; DNA: TGTGCCAGTAGCAGACAGGGGCGAGAGACCCAGTACTTC; CDR3: CASSRQGRETQYF
size: NA; J: TRBJ1-1; D: TRBD1; V: TRBV6-6; DNA: TGTGCCAGCATCCCTAACAGGGGGGTGAACACTGAAGCTTTCTTT; CDR3: CASIPNRGVNTEAFF
size: NA; J: TRBJ1-5; D: TRBD1; V: TRBV28; DNA: TGTGCCAGCAGTTTACCAGGGGGAAGGTACCAGCATTTT; CDR3: CASSLPGGRYQHF
size: NA; J: TRBJ2-3; D: TRBD1; V: TRBV19; DNA: TGTGCCAGTAGTTCGCGCCGACAGGGGGCCACAGATACGCAGTATTTT; CDR3: CASSSRRQGATDTQYF
size: NA; J: TRBJ2-2; D: TRBD2; V: TRBV6-1; DNA: TGTGCCAGCAGTGACCCCGGACTAAGCGGGAGTCACCTTAACACCGGGGAGCTGTTTTTT; CDR3: CASSDPGLSGSHLNTGELFF
size: few; J: TRBJ2-1; D: NA; V: TRBV6-5; DNA: TGTGCCAGCAGTTACGATGTGGGGCCCAATGAGCAGTTCTTC; CDR3: CASSYDVGPNEQFF
size: NA; J: TRBJ1-2; D: TRBD1; V: TRBV27; DNA: TGTGCCAGCAGTTACGGGACAGGGGGCTATGGCTACACCTTC; CDR3: CASSYGTGGYGYTF
size: NA; J: TRBJ2-1; D: NA; V: TRBV7-9; DNA: TGTGCCAGCAGCCCTGTGGGACTTAAGAGCTCCTACAATGAGCAGTTCTTC; CDR3: CASSPVGLKSSYNEQFF
size: NA; J: TRBJ2-1; D: TRBD2; V: TRBV7-2; DNA: TGTGCCAGCAGCTTAGTTGGGACTAGCGGTTCTGCCTACAATGAGCAGTTCTTC; CDR3: CASSLVGTSGSAYNEQFF
size: NA; J: TRBJ2-1; D: TRBD2; V: TRBV19; DNA: TGTGCCAGTAGTCTTCGGACTAGCGCCAATGAGCAGTTCTTC; CDR3: CASSLRTSANEQFF
size: once; J: TRBJ2-4; D: NA; V: TRBV5-1; DNA: TGCGCCAGCAGCTCGACCGGGAACAGAGCCAAAAACATTCAGTACTTC; CDR3: CASSSTGNRAKNIQYF
size: few; J: TRBJ1-1; D: TRBD1; V: TRBV29-1; DNA: TGCAGCGTTGAAGTCGACAGGGCGTCTGAAGCTTTCTTT; CDR3: CSVEVDRASEAFF
size: NA; J: TRBJ2-7; D: TRBD1; V: TRBV28; DNA: TGTGCCAGCAGTTCCCCCCGTCGGACAGGAGGAGGCGAGCAGTACTTC; CDR3: CASSSPRRTGGGEQYF